A single sample gave rise to the 6 T cell receptor beta chains below, sequenced in a study of blood T cell repertoires in COVID-19. Libraries were prepared by immunoSEQ multiplex PCR; TCRdb keeps only in-frame clonotypes and omits some of them. The sample lists approximately 39,000 clones, just under 95% occurring once. What was sequenced was peripheral blood. The origin of the receptors is a human donor with active COVID-19. The donor label of this sample is uncertain.

The chain has TRBV18 and TRBJ2-5; D unclear. This CDR3 comprises 12 residues. Deletions cut 1 base from V and 6 bases from J, with 6 bases between. Germline CDR1 KGHSH, CDR2 LQKENI. Here the CDR3 reads CASSPQEKTQYF. CDR3 nucleotide sequence: TGTGCCAGCTCACCACAGGAGAAGACCCAGTACTTC.

The chain links TRBV7-9 to TRBJ2-3, with 7 bases identical to TRBD2. Germline-derived CDR1 and CDR2 are SEHNR and FQNEAQ (reference sequence). The V and J ends lost 5 bases and 0 bases, in that order; junction bases with no gene match: 14. The CDR3 consists of 18 residues. This CDR3 reads CASSPGRAGKTSTDTQYF. CDR3 DNA sequence: TGTGCCAGCAGCCCAGGTCGAGCGGGGAAAACTAGCACAGATACGCAGTATTTT. Looking up the rest from reference TRBV7-9 and TRBJ2-3 gives the full variable domain: DTGVSQNPRHKITKRGQNVTFRCDPISEHNRLYWYRQTLGQGPEFLTYFQNEAQLEKSRLLSDRFSAERPKGSFSTLEIQRTEQGDSAMYLCASSPGRAGKTSTDTQYFGPGTRLTVL.

The chain carries TRBV14 and TRBJ2-2; possibly TRBD2 for D (5 bases). Trimming cost V 6 bases and J 4 bases, with 9 bases left between them. Germline CDR1 and CDR2: SGHDN and FVKESK. The CDR3 is 13 amino acids. CDR3 nucleotides: TGTGCCAGCAGTCGGCTAGCCACCGGGGAGCTGTTTTTT. Protein sequence: CASSRLATGELFF.

The chain has TRBV4-3 and TRBJ1-5; 7 bases map to TRBD1. The V segment lost 0 bases and the J segment 6 bases; nucleotides outside the gene matches: 8. The CDR3 runs to 16 residues. From germline, CDR1 is LGHNA and CDR2 YSLEER. Here the CDR3 reads CASSQDHGGGSQPQHF. CDR3 DNA sequence: TGCGCCAGCAGCCAAGATCACGGAGGGGGCAGTCAGCCCCAGCATTTT.

This chain uses TRBV5-1 with TRBJ1-4; 8 positions agree with TRBD1. The CDR3 is 16 amino acids. Unmatched junction bases numbered 12, after V lost 4 bases and J lost 7 bases. Germline values: CDR1 SGHRS, CDR2 YFSETQ. CDR3 coding DNA: TGCGCCAGCAGCGTACTTACAGGGGGAGAGGGTGAAAAACTGTTTTTT. Amino acids: CASSVLTGGEGEKLFF.

This rearrangement joins TRBV3-1 (or the pseudogene TRBV3-2) to TRBJ1-1; no firm D call. From germline, CDR1 is LGHDT and CDR2 YNNKEL (reference sequence). The CDR3 consists of 13 residues. Trimming left V 0 bases short and J 7 bases short, with 9 bases between. CDR3 amino acids: CASSQEARNEAFF. CDR3 coding DNA: TGTGCCAGCAGCCAAGAGGCGAGGAATGAAGCTTTCTTT.